The table lists the clone carrying this T cell receptor beta chain with a count of one. Its antigen remains unidentified. The CDR3 has 19 residues. After removal of 2 bases from V and 4 bases from J, the junction contained 18 bases not matched to a gene. The germline V gene has CDR1 SGHVS and CDR2 FNYEAQ. The sample comes from a study of brain T cells in children with intractable seizures. Study-wide points: HCMV serostatus was not known, and viral specificity came from CDR3 similarity only.

Time point denoted: blood from clinic visit 5 months post-surgery; TSC patient then seizure free. Only cases whose brain tissue showed the highest T cell transcript signatures were sequenced. Before surgery, patients took at least one anti-epileptic drug. The protocol was immunoSEQ multiplex PCR, while the TCRdb copy is restricted to in-frame clones and leaves out a portion. The table records about 350,000 clones, about 94% of them present only once. The chain couples TRBV7-6 to TRBJ2-3; 7 positions agree with TRBD2. This clonotype was obtained from a boy in the first two years of life with tuberous sclerosis and intractable seizures. The sequences come from peripheral blood, collected approximately 5 months after surgery. The CDR3 DNA is TGTGCCAGCAGCTTATACATCGGGGACTATTCCCCGATGGCAGATACGCAGTATTTT. As protein: CASSLYIGDYSPMADTQYF.